This T cell receptor (beta chain) appears in the sequencing data of a study of OX40 agonist ivuxolimab in advanced cancers. In the study overall: Ivuxolimab, an agonistic anti-OX40 (CD134) antibody, was given to patients. Overall study findings and caveats: Both CD4+ and CD8+ T cell populations in blood had undergone clonal expansion by week 6 at 0.1 to 3.0 mg/kg.

The method was immunoSEQ multiplex PCR; TCRdb's version includes in-frame clones alone and lacks a portion of them. The table shows about 20,000 clones, with around 90% occurring only once. Of note for this clone: Antigen unknown.

J lost 4 bases, V lost 4 bases, and 14 bases had no gene match. Germline V lookup: CDR1 SGHVS, CDR2 FQNEAQ. The CDR3 is 17 residues long. The sequences come from CD4+ or CD8+ T cells sorted from blood, collected in a trial of the OX40 agonist ivuxolimab. This clonotype was obtained from an adult with an advanced solid tumor such as melanoma, head and neck, liver or kidney cancer. The chain recombines TRBV7-8 with TRBJ2-5; 8 bases line up with TRBD1. CDR3: CASSYSMAGGIGETQYF. The CDR3 coding sequence is TGTGCCAGCAGCTATTCGATGGCAGGGGGCATTGGAGAGACCCAGTACTTC.